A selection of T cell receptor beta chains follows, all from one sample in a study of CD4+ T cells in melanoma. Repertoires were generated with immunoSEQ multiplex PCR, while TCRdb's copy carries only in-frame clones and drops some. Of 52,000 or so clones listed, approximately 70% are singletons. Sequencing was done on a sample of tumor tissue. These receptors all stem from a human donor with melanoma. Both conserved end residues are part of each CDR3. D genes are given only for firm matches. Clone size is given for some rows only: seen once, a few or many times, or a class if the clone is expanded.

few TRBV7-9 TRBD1 CASENRGMNTEAFF
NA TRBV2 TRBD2 CATTGLAVTSSTDTQYF
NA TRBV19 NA CASSIRDQQYF
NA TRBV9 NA CASSGTSPGANVLTF
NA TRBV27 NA CASSLRANYEQYF
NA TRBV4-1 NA CASSQESRDTGELFF
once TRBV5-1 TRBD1 CASSAGTGIIANTGELFF
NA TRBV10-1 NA CAPPNLYGYTF
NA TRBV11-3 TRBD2 CASSLMSGGNNEQFF
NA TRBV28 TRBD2 CASSHSSGGASGTDTQYF
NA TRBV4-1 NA CASSQDTGRTGELFF
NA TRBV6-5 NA CASSYSKAAIYGYTF
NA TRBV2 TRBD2 CASSGVLAGGATPNNEQFF
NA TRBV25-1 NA CASSKSSYNEQFF